This TCR beta chain was identified in a study of tumor-infiltrating lymphocytes in primary liver carcinoma. Concerning this clonotype itself: One junction end does not reproduce the germline sequence, and a read error may be involved.

Investigators took RNA and DNA out together from roughly 21-30 mg of unsorted bulk tissue. The template, 450 to 650 ng total RNA, yielded TCR beta cDNA made with a constant-region primer. Investigators got TCR beta libraries out of three nested multiplex PCR rounds, done with slightly modified ARM-PCR. TCRdb reanalysed the multiplex PCR reads using MiXCR and keeps one entry per CDR3 protein. The data contain 110,000 or so distinct CDR3 sequences, roughly 85% of them singletons. The sample consisted of liver tumor tissue from sampling region 3. Indicated subset: tumor region T3, left-lateral pole. This TCR derives from a man aged 35-49 years with primary liver carcinoma and hepatitis B virus infection.

This chain's CDR3 is CATSHRGRGDEKLFF. The CDR3 DNA is TGTGCCACCAGTCACAGGGGGCGCGGGGATGAAAAACTATTTTTT. This chain joins TRBV10-3 and TRBJ1-4; 9 nucleotides agree with TRBD1. The germline V gene encodes CDR1 ENHRY and CDR2 SYGVKD. The length of the CDR3 is 15 residues.